The source of this TCR beta chain is a study of T cell clones after liver transplantation. In the study overall: Standard immunosuppression, with no induction, continued until 12-24 months after transplant. The study's findings and limits: Small, mixed patient groups and varying post-transplant times limit these conclusions. Donor-reactive sequences fell more than third party-reactive ones, suggesting partial deletion.

About this clone itself: The antigen is unknown.

Thawed unstimulated PBMCs were FACS-sorted by CD3, CD4 and CD8 into two populations. Using immunoSEQ multiplex PCR, the repertoire was profiled, and TCRdb retains in-frame clones only, with some absent. The table includes just over 80,000 clones, about 82% detected once. Germline CDR1 reads MDHEN; CDR2 reads SYDVKM. The CDR3 has 14 amino acids. Trimming removed 2 bases from V and 8 bases from J, with 15 bases in between. The chain has TRBV28 and TRBJ1-2; D remains ambiguous. The sample consisted of CD4+ T cells from blood, taken just over 45 months after liver transplant. This sequence was found in a human patient who received a liver transplant. The T cells may partly be graft donor cells. CDR3 sequence (DNA): TGTGCCAGCAGTTTACAGTTTAGGGAAAGGGGCTACACCTTC. Translation: CASSLQFRERGYTF.